This T cell receptor (beta chain) was found in a study of T cells after yellow fever vaccination. The TCR cDNA carried a universal primer site and UMIs from 5'RACE template switching. TCRdb fed the 5' RACE reads into MiXCR, producing one record per CDR3 protein. The data show almost 600,000 distinct CDR3 sequences, roughly 13% seen once. This clonotype was counted many times. Its antigen is unidentified. Trimming removed 8 bases from V and 6 bases from J, with 16 bases in between. CDR3 size: 13 residues. Germline lookup yields CDR1 SGHVS and CDR2 FNYEAQ. Broader study findings: Subsequent to the booster, the majority of primary-vaccination clones reappeared (around 97% CD4, 85% to 90% CD8).

The sequencing used PBMCs, collected on the day of the yellow fever booster vaccination. This chain joins TRBV7-6 and TRBJ1-2; D ambiguous. This clonotype was sampled from a young man who received the YFV17D yellow fever vaccine. CDR3 coding DNA: TGTGCCAGCCGACCGGCTGGGTCGGATGGCTACACCTTC. This codes for CASRPAGSDGYTF.